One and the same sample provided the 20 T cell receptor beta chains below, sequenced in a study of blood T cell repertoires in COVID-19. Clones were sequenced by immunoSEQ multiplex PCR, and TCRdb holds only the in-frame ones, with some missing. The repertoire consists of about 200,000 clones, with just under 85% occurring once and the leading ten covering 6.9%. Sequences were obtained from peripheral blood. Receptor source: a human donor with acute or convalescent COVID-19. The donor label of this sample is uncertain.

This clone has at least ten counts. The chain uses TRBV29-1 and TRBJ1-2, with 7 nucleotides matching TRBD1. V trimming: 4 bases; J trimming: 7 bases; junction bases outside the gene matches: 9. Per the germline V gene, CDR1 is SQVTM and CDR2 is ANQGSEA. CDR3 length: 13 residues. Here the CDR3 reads CSVGRDREAGYTF. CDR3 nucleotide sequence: TGCAGCGTTGGGAGAGACAGGGAGGCTGGCTACACCTTC.

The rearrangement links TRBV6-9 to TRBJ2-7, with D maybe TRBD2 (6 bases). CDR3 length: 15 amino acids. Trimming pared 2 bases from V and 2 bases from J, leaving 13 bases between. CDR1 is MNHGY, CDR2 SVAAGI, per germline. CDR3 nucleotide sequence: TGTGCCAGCAGTTATAATCAGGAGGGTCCCTACGAGCAGTACTTC. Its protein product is CASSYNQEGPYEQYF.

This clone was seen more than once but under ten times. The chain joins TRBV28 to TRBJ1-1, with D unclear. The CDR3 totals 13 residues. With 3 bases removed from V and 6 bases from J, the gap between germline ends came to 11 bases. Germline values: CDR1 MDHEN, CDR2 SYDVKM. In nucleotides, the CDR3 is TGTGCCAGCAGTTTGGAGGGTAATGCTGAAGCTTTCTTT. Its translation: CASSLEGNAEAFF.

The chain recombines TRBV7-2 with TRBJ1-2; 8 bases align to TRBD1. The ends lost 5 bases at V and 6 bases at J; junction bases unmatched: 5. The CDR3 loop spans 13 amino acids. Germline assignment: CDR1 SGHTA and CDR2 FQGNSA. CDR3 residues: CASSMDRVNGYTF. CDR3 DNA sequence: TGTGCCAGCAGCATGGACAGGGTCAATGGCTACACCTTC.

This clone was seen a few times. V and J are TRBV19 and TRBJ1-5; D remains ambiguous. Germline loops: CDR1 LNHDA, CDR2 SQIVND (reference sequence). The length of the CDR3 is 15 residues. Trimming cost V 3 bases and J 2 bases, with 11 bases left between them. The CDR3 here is CASSIPGSGNQPQHF. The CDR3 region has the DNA TGTGCCAGTAGTATCCCCGGGTCAGGCAATCAGCCCCAGCATTTT.

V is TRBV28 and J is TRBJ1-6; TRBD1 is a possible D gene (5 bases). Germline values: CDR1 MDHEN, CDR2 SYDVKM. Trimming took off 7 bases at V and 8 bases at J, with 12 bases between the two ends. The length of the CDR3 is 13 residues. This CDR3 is CASNRGIDSPLHF. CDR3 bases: TGTGCCAGCAATAGGGGCATTGATTCACCCCTCCACTTT.

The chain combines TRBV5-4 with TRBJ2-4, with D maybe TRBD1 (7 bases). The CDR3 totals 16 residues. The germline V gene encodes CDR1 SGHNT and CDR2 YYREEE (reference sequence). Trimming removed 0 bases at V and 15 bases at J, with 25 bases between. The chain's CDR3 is CASSLATGSEGSIRYF. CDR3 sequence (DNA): TGTGCCAGCAGCTTGGCGACAGGGTCGGAGGGATCTATACGGTACTTC.

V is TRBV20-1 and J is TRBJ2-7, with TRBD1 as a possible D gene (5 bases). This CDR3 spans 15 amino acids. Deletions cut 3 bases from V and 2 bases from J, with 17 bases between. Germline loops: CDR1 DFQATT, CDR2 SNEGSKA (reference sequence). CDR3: CSASKYRTETYEQYF. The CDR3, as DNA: TGCAGTGCTAGTAAATACAGGACCGAAACCTACGAGCAGTACTTC.

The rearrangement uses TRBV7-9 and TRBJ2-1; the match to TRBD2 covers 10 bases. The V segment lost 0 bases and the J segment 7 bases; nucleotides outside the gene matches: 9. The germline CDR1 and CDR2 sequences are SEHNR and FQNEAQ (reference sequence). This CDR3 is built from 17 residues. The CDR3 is CASSLALASGSFNEQFF. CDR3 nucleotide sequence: TGTGCCAGCAGCTTAGCGTTGGCTAGCGGGAGCTTTAATGAGCAGTTCTTC.

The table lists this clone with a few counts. The DNA of the CDR3 is TGTGCCAGCAGTTTATCGCGGGCTCTAAATCAGCCCCAGCATTTT. Amino acids: CASSLSRALNQPQHF. The gene calls are TRBV27 and TRBJ1-5; no clear D gene. V shed 0 bases and J shed 4 bases, with 10 bases lying between them. The CDR3 totals 15 residues. Germline CDR1 MNHEY, CDR2 SMNVEV (reference sequence).

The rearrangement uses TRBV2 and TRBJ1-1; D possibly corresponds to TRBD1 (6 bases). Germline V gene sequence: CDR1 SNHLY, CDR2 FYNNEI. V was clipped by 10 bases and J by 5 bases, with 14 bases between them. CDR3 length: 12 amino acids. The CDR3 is CATHREGTEAFF. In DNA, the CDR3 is TGTGCCACACACAGGGAAGGTACTGAAGCTTTCTTT. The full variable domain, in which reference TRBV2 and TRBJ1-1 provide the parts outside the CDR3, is EPEVTQTPSHQVTQMGQEVILRCVPISNHLYFYWYRQILGQKVEFLVSFYNNEISEKSEIFDDQFSVERPDGSNFTLKIRSTKLEDSAMYFCATHREGTEAFFGQGTRLTVV.

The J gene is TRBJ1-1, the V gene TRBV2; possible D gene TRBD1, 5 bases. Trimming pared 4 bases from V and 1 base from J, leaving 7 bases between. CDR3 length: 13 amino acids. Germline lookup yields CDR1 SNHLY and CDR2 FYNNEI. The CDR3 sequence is CASSVDKNTEAFF. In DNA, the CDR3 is TGTGCCAGCAGTGTGGACAAGAACACTGAAGCTTTCTTT.

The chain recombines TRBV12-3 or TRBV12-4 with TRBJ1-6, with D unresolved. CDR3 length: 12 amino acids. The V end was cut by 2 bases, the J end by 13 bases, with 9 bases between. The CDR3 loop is CASSLPQQPLHF. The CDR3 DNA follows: TGTGCCAGCAGTTTACCTCAACAGCCCCTCCACTTT.

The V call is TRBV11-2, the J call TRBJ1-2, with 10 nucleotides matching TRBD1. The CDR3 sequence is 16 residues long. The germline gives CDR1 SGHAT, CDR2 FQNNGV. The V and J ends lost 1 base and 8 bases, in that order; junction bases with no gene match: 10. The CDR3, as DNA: TGTGCCAGCAGCTTAGTTGGGACAGGGGACCACAGGGGCTACACCTTC. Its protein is CASSLVGTGDHRGYTF.

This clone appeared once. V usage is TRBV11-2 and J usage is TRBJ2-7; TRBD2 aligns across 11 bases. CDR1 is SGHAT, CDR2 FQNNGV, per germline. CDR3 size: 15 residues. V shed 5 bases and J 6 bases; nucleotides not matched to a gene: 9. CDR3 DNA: TGTGCCAGCAGCCCCCCGACTAGCGGGAAAGGCGAGCAGTACTTC. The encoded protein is CASSPPTSGKGEQYF. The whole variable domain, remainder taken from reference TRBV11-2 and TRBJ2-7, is EAGVAQSPRYKIIEKRQSVAFWCNPISGHATLYWYQQILGQGPKLLIQFQNNGVVDDSQLPKDRFSAERLKGVDSTLKIQPAKLEDSAVYLCASSPPTSGKGEQYFGPGTRLTVT.

The CDR3 DNA reads as TGTGCCAGCAGCCCTGGACTAGCACGCCTCCAGTACTTC. Translated, it gives CASSPGLARLQYF. The gene calls are TRBV5-4 and TRBJ2-5; TRBD2 matches 8 bases. The length of the CDR3 is 13 residues. CDR1 and CDR2 (germline): SGHNT, YYREEE (reference sequence). With 4 bases clipped from V and 10 bases from J, the junction kept 9 bases outside the gene matches.

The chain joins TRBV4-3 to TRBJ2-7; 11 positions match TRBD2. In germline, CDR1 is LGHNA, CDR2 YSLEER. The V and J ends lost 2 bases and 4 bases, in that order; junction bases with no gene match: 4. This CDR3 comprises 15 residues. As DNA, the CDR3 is TGCGCCAGCAGCCAAAGTAGCGGGAGGGATTACGAGCAGTACTTC. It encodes CASSQSSGRDYEQYF.

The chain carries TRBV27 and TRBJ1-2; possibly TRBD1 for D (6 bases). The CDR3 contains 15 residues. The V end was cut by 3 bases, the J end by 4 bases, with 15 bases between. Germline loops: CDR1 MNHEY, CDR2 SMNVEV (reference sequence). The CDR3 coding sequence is TGTGCCAGCAGTTTTAGGCCCGACAGGCCCTATGGCTACACCTTC. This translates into CASSFRPDRPYGYTF.

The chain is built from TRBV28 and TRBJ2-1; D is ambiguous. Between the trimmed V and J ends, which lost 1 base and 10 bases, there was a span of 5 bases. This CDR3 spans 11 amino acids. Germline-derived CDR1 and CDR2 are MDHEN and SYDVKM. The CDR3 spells CASSLSREQFF. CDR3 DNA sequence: TGTGCCAGCAGTTTATCACGGGAGCAGTTCTTC.

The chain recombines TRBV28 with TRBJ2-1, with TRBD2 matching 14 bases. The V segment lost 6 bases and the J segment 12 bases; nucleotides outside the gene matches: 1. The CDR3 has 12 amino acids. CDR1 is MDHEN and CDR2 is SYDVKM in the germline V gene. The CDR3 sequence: CASRTSGRGQFF. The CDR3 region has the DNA TGTGCCAGCAGGACTAGCGGGAGGGGGCAGTTCTTC.